This T cell receptor (beta chain) was found in a study of T cells in tuberculosis. Method: immunoSEQ multiplex PCR; TCRdb's copy keeps in-frame clones and lacks some. The table records some 47,000 clones, more than 90% of them present only once. CDR1 is SGHVS, CDR2 FQNEAQ, per germline. The CDR3 length is 16 residues. V trimming: 4 bases; J trimming: 5 bases; junction bases outside the gene matches: 10. Source material: PBMCs. The rearrangement joins TRBV7-8 to TRBJ1-1; 10 nucleotides align to TRBD1. This clonotype was obtained from a donor between 5 and 29 years old with latent tuberculosis or without tuberculosis infection. The CDR3, as DNA: TGTGCCAGCAGCTCTGCCGTTGGACAGGGGGAAACTGAAGCTTTCTTT. It translates to CASSSAVGQGETEAFF.